This T cell receptor beta chain was obtained from a study of OX40 agonist ivuxolimab in advanced cancers. At the level of the study: Patients enrolled in dose escalation were diagnosed with hepatocellular carcinoma, melanoma, renal cell or head and neck cancer. Study results and caveats: Partial responders dosed at 0.1-3.0 mg/kg displayed clonal expansion ranking among the lowest. Researchers report that CD8+ T cells had, on average, more expanded clones than CD4+.

From germline, CDR1 is SSHAT and CDR2 FNYEAQ (reference sequence). The CDR3 length is 15 residues. The V segment lost 5 bases and the J segment 7 bases; nucleotides outside the gene matches: 7. Worth noting for this clone: Antigen: not known.

People who had autoimmune disease history or systemic immunosuppression were excluded. The data were produced by immunoSEQ multiplex PCR, yet TCRdb's version contains in-frame clones alone and is incomplete. The profile shows 20,000 to 25,000 clones, around 79% of them singletons. Specimen: CD4+ or CD8+ T cells sorted from blood, collected in a trial of the OX40 agonist ivuxolimab. The V and J genes are TRBV7-7 and TRBJ2-1; 11 bases map to TRBD1. The receptor's source is an adult with an advanced solid tumor such as melanoma, head and neck, liver or kidney cancer. This CDR3 reads CASSADRDRGNEQFF. The CDR3 DNA is TGTGCCAGCAGCGCAGACCGGGACAGGGGGAATGAGCAGTTCTTC.